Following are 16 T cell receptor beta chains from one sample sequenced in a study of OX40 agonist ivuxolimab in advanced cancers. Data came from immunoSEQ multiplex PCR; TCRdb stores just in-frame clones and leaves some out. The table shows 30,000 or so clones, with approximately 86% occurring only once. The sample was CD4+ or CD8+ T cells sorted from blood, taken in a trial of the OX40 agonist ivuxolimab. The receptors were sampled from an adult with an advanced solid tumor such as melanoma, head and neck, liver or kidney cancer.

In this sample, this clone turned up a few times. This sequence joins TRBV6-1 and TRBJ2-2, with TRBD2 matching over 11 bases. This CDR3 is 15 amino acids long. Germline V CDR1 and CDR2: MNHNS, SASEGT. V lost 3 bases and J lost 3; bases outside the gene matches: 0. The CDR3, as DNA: TGTGCCAGCAGTGAGACTAGCGGGGACACCGGGGAGCTGTTTTTT. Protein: CASSETSGDTGELFF.

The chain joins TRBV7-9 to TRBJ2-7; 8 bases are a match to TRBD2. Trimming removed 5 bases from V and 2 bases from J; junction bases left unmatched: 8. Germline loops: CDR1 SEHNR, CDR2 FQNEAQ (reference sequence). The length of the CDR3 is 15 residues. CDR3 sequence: CASSPSGSGAYEQYF. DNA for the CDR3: TGTGCCAGCAGCCCCAGCGGGAGTGGTGCCTACGAGCAGTACTTC.

CDR3 DNA sequence: TGCGCCAGCAGCCAAGATGGGGGCCCACTAACCTACGAGCAGTACTTC. Residues: CASSQDGGPLTYEQYF. The chain links TRBV4-1 to TRBJ2-7; D is possibly TRBD1 (6 bases). V lost 0 bases, J lost 2 bases, and 14 bases lay in between. Germline CDR1 and CDR2: MGHRA and YSYEKL. The length of the CDR3 is 16 residues.

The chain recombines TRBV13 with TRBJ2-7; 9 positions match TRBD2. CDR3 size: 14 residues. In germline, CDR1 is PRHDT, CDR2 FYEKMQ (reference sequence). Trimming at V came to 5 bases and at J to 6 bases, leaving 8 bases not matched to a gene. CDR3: CASSEVAGAIEQYF. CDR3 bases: TGTGCCAGCAGCGAGGTAGCGGGAGCGATCGAGCAGTACTTC.

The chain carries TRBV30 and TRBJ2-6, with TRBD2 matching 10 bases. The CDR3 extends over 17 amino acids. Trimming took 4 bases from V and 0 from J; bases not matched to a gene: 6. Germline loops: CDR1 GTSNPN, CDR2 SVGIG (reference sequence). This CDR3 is CAWMVGTSASGANVLTF. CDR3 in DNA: TGTGCCTGGATGGTGGGGACTAGCGCCTCTGGGGCCAACGTCCTGACTTTC.

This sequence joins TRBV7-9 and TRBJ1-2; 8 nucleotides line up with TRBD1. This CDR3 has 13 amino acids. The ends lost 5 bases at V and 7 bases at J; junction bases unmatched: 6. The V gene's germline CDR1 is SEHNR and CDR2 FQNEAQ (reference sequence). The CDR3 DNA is TGTGCCAGCAGCCCCCGGACAGGGTCTGGCTACACCTTC. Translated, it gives CASSPRTGSGYTF.

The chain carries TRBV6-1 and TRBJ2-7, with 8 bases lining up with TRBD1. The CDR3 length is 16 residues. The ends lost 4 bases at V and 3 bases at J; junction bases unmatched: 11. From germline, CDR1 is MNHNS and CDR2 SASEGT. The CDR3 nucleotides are TGTGCCAGCAGTGTCGAGGATGGGACAGGCCACTACGAGCAGTACTTC. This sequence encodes CASSVEDGTGHYEQYF.

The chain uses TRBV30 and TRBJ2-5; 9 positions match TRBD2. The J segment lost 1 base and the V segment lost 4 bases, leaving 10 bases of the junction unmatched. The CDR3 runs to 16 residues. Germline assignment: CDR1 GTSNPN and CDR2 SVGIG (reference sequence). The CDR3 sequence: CAWTPLTSGFQETQYF. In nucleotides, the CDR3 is TGTGCCTGGACCCCCCTGACTAGCGGTTTCCAAGAGACCCAGTACTTC.

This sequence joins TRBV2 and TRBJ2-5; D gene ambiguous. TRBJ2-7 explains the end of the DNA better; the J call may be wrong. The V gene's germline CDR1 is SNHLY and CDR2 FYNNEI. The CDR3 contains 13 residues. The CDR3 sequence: CASHTKSSYEQYF. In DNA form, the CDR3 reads TGTGCCAGCCACACGAAGAGCTCCTACGAGCAGTACTTC.

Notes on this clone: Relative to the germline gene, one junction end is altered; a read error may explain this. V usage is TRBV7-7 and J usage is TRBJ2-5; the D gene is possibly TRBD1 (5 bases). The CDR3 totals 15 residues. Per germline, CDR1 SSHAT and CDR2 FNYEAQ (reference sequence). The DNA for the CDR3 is TGTGCTAGCAGCTTAGCCTACAGGTCCCAAGAGACCCAGTACTTC. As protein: CASSLAYRSQETQYF.

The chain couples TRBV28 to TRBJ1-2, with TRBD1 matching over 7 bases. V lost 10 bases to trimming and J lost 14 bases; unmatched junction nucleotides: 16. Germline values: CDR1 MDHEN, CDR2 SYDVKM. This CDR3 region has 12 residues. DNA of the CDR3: TGTGCCATCCGAGGGACAGACGGGAGGCATACCTTC. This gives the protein CAIRGTDGRHTF.

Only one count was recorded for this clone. The CDR3 nucleotides are TGTGCCAGCAGCGACTATTCAGGGGACGGTTGGGACCGCACAGATACGCAGTATTTT. Translated: CASSDYSGDGWDRTDTQYF. The chain recombines TRBV28 with TRBJ2-3, with D tentatively TRBD1 (6 bases). V shed 6 bases and J shed 1 base, with 26 bases lying between them. Germline V gene sequence: CDR1 MDHEN, CDR2 SYDVKM. The CDR3 runs 19 residues.

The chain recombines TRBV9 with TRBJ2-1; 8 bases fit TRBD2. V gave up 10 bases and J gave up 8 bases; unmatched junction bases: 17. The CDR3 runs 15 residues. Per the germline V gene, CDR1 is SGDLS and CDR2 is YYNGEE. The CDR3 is CASTVGGAEDDEQFF. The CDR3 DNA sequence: TGTGCCTCCACAGTCGGGGGGGCGGAAGACGATGAGCAGTTCTTC.

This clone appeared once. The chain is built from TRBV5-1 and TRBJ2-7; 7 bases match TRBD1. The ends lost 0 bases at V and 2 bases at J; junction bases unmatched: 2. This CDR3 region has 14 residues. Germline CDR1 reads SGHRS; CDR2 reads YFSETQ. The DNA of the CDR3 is TGCGCCAGCAGCTTGGCCGGGACAGCCTACGAGCAGTACTTC. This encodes CASSLAGTAYEQYF.

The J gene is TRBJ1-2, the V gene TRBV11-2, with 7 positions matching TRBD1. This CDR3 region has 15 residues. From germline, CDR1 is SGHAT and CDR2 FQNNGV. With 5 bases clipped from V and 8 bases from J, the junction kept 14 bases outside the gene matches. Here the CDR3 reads CASSERQGRTRGYTF. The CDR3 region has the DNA TGTGCCAGCAGCGAACGACAGGGAAGGACTAGGGGCTACACCTTC.

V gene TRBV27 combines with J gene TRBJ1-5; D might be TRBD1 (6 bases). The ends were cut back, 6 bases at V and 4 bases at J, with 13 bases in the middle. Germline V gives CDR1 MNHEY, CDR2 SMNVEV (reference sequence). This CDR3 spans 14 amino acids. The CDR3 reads CASSLTGRNQPQHF. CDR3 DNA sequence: TGTGCCAGCAGCCTTACAGGGAGAAATCAGCCCCAGCATTTT.